Listed below are T cell receptor beta chains from one sample, sequenced in a study of early T cells in non-severe SARS-CoV-2 infection. TCRdb reprocessed the 5' RACE reads with MiXCR, giving one entry per CDR3 protein. The sample lists almost 85,000 distinct CDR3 sequences, 12% occurring once. The sequencing input was whole blood. The receptors stem from an adult who was a healthcare worker with PCR-confirmed SARS-CoV-2 infection or an uninfected control (not recorded which). The CDR3 runs from the conserved cysteine through the conserved F or W. D genes are given only for firm matches. A row's size may be missing; if present it is once, few, many or a size class.

V,J,D,size,CDR3,DNA
TRBV19,TRBJ1-6,.,many,CASSIRGGALHF,TGTGCCAGTAGTATCCGAGGGGGAGCCCTCCACTTT
TRBV6-1,TRBJ2-7,TRBD2,.,CASTGTSSYEQYF,TGTGCCAGCACTGGGACTAGCTCCTACGAGCAGTACTTC
TRBV6-6,TRBJ1-1,.,.,CASSRGAPEAFF,TGTGCCAGCAGCCGGGGGGCCCCTGAAGCTTTCTTT
TRBV20-1,TRBJ1-2,.,many,CSARVADGYTF,TGCAGTGCTAGAGTTGCAGATGGCTACACCTTC
TRBV12-3/TRBV12-4,TRBJ1-6,.,many,CASSFFGGNNSPLHF,TGTGCCAGCAGTTTTTTTGGCGGGAATAATTCACCCCTCCACTTT
TRBV28,TRBJ2-7,.,few,CASSFSGEADEQYF,TGTGCCAGCAGTTTTTCCGGGGAGGCCGACGAGCAGTACTTC
TRBV18,TRBJ2-3,.,few,CASSPGVTDTQYF,TGTGCCAGCTCACCTGGCGTCACAGATACGCAGTATTTT
TRBV20-1,TRBJ1-4,.,few,CSADRDLFF,TGCAGTGCAGACCGGGATCTGTTTTTT
TRBV12-3/TRBV12-4,TRBJ2-1,.,.,CASRQREVHEQFF,TGTGCCAGCAGACAGAGAGAGGTGCATGAGCAGTTCTTC
TRBV28,TRBJ1-5,TRBD1,.,CASTGTGGAFQPQHF,TGTGCCAGTACCGGGACAGGGGGCGCGTTTCAGCCCCAGCATTTT
TRBV9,TRBJ2-2,.,.,CASSGTINTGELFF,TGTGCCAGCAGCGGTACAATCAACACCGGGGAGCTGTTTTTT
TRBV6-5,TRBJ2-7,.,many,CASRLGSSYEQYF,TGTGCCAGCAGATTAGGGTCATCGTACGAGCAGTACTTC
TRBV7-9,TRBJ1-1,.,few,CASSLPPSHSGTANTEAFF,TGTGCCAGCAGCTTACCTCCCTCGCACTCCGGGACGGCGAACACTGAAGCTTTCTTT
TRBV5-1,TRBJ2-7,.,many,CASSLAPPQRAFAYEQYF,TGCGCCAGCAGCTTGGCCCCCCCCCAGCGGGCCTTCGCCTACGAGCAGTACTTC
TRBV30,TRBJ2-1,.,many,CAWSANFPSSYNEQFF,TGTGCCTGGAGCGCCAATTTTCCCAGCTCCTACAATGAGCAGTTCTTC
TRBV7-3,TRBJ2-7,TRBD1,many,CASSRGQGHYEQYF,TGTGCCAGCAGCCGGGGACAGGGCCACTACGAGCAGTACTTC
TRBV7-8,TRBJ2-7,TRBD2,few,CASSLEGLAGGPGEQYF,TGTGCCAGCAGCTTAGAGGGACTAGCGGGAGGGCCTGGCGAGCAGTACTTC
TRBV5-1,TRBJ2-1,TRBD2,many,CASRLLAGEMNEQFF,TGCGCCAGCAGACTGCTAGCGGGAGAAATGAATGAGCAGTTCTTC
TRBV7-9,TRBJ2-5,.,many,CASSRGGRETQYF,TGTGCCAGCAGTCGAGGGGGACGCGAGACCCAGTACTTC
TRBV7-3,TRBJ2-4,TRBD1,many,CASSLTGQGGIQYF,TGTGCCAGCAGCTTAACTGGACAGGGCGGCATTCAGTACTTC
TRBV5-8,TRBJ2-3,.,many,CASSIRDLTDTQYF,TGTGCCAGCAGCATCCGGGACCTCACAGATACGCAGTATTTT
TRBV2,TRBJ1-3,TRBD1,many,CASPGGRGLESGNTIYF,TGTGCCAGCCCAGGGGGCAGGGGATTGGAATCTGGAAACACCATATATTTT
TRBV20-1,TRBJ2-3,.,many,CSARAVKGGATDTQYF,TGCAGTGCTAGAGCAGTAAAGGGCGGGGCCACAGATACGCAGTATTTT
TRBV9,TRBJ1-1,.,many,CASSGSGAMNTEAFF,TGTGCCAGCAGCGGGTCTGGAGCTATGAACACTGAAGCTTTCTTT
TRBV6-1,TRBJ1-3,TRBD1,many,CASSEGTGVTGNTIYF,TGTGCCAGCAGTGAAGGGACAGGGGTGACTGGAAACACCATATATTTT
TRBV6-2/TRBV6-3,TRBJ2-1,TRBD2,many,CASRPSGVNNEQFF,TGTGCCAGCAGGCCTAGCGGGGTCAACAATGAGCAGTTCTTC
TRBV7-9,TRBJ2-7,TRBD1,few,CASSFGTGGNQYF,TGTGCCAGCAGCTTTGGGACAGGGGGGAATCAGTACTTC
TRBV9,TRBJ2-3,.,many,CASSVSIMRGSTDTQYF,TGTGCCAGCAGCGTATCCATTATGAGGGGTAGTACAGATACGCAGTATTTT
TRBV2,TRBJ1-1,.,.,CASSEGRGRAAQSEAFF,TGTGCCAGCAGTGAAGGCCGAGGCCGAGCTGCGCAGTCTGAAGCTTTCTTT
TRBV28,TRBJ1-6,TRBD1,.,CASRLTGPRPLHF,TGTGCCAGCAGGTTGACAGGGCCAAGGCCCCTCCACTTT
TRBV12-3/TRBV12-4,TRBJ2-4,TRBD2,.,CASSPAGRGAIAKNIQYF,TGTGCCAGCAGTCCGGCGGGGCGGGGGGCTATAGCCAAAAACATTCAGTACTTC
TRBV9,TRBJ2-2,.,few,CASSQISGAATGELFF,TGTGCCAGCAGCCAAATTAGTGGGGCGGCCACCGGGGAGCTGTTTTTT
TRBV20-1,TRBJ1-1,.,.,CSARDWRAKAFF,TGCAGTGCTAGAGATTGGAGGGCTAAAGCTTTCTTT
TRBV18,TRBJ1-2,.,many,CASSPPEGHYGYTF,TGTGCCAGCTCACCACCCGAAGGACACTATGGCTACACCTTC
TRBV9,TRBJ2-3,.,few,CASSTSGITDTQYF,TGTGCCAGCAGTACCTCCGGGATCACAGATACGCAGTATTTT
TRBV15,TRBJ2-1,TRBD2,.,CATSSPRTSGGYNEQFF,TGTGCCACCAGCAGCCCCCGGACTAGCGGGGGTTACAATGAGCAGTTCTTC
TRBV9,TRBJ2-4,TRBD1,few,CASSGSGTENIQYF,TGTGCCAGCAGTGGTTCCGGGACAGAAAACATTCAGTACTTC
TRBV12-3/TRBV12-4,TRBJ1-5,.,many,CASSPSGQLLSNQPQHF,TGTGCCAGCAGCCCTTCAGGACAACTACTTAGCAATCAGCCCCAGCATTTT
TRBV28,TRBJ2-3,.,few,CASSSLGVQYF,TGTGCCAGCAGTTCGTTGGGGGTGCAGTATTTT
TRBV29-1,TRBJ2-7,.,many,CSVGAEGAYEQYF,TGCAGCGTTGGGGCAGAGGGGGCCTACGAGCAGTACTTC